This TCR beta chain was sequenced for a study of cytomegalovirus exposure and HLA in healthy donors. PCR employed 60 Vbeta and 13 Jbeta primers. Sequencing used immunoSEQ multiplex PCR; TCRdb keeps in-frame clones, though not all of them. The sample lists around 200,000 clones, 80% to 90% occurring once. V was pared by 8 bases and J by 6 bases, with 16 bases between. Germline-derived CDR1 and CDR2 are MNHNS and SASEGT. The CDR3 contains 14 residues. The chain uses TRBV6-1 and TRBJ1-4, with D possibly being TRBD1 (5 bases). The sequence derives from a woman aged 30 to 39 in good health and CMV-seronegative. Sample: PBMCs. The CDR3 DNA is TGTGCCAGCTTTTCGGGGGAGATGGATGAAAAACTGTTTTTT. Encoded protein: CASFSGEMDEKLFF.